This T cell receptor (beta chain) was sequenced for a study of blood T cell repertoires in COVID-19. In the study overall: Whether acute or convalescent, the COVID-19 samples came from the United States, Italy and Spain. T cells, B-cell-depleted T cells, or PBMCs provided the cDNA or gDNA that served as material.

Original analysis: Nucleated cell counts were estimated from reference gene primer amplification. Some clones are missing from TCRdb's copy, which holds only in-frame ones; the method was immunoSEQ multiplex PCR. Clone size and V and J calls were adopted from that table, with D and trimming inferred from the DNA. This sample has a few hundred thousand clones, with 75% to 90% found just once. V was clipped by 2 bases and J by 9 bases, with 14 bases between them. The CDR3 is 14 residues long. Germline-derived CDR1 and CDR2 are SGHDT and YYEEEE. This clonotype was sampled from a man aged 25-45 years with active or convalescent COVID-19. J is TRBJ2-2 and V is TRBV5-6; tentative D call: TRBD2 (5 bases). The sample was peripheral blood. The CDR3 sequence: CASSLADDLRELFF. For the CDR3, the DNA is TGTGCCAGCAGCTTAGCGGATGACCTCCGGGAGCTGTTTTTT.